Each of the 28 T cell receptor beta chains below was sequenced from the same sample in a study of PD-1 blockade in classical Hodgkin lymphoma. Some clones are missing from TCRdb's copy, which holds only in-frame ones; the method was immunoSEQ multiplex PCR. Seen here are about 6,400 clones, about 81% observed once, and the top ten hold approximately 3.6%. All patients relapsed after autologous stem cell transplantation, and brentuximab vedotin exposure varied. Magnetic negative selection of thawed PBMCs was the method by which CD4+ T cells were purified. Material: CD4+ T cells from blood, obtained at baseline. Source of these receptors: a human donor with classical Hodgkin lymphoma.

The chain joins TRBV28 to TRBJ2-7; 7 bases fit TRBD1. Germline V lookup: CDR1 MDHEN, CDR2 SYDVKM. With 8 bases clipped from V and 3 bases from J, the junction kept 7 bases outside the gene matches. This CDR3 is 13 amino acids long. The CDR3 nucleotides read TGTGCCAGCTCCTCGACAGGGTACTACGAGCAGTACTTC. Residues: CASSSTGYYEQYF.

The rearrangement uses TRBV2 and TRBJ2-2, with D possibly being TRBD1 (6 bases). This CDR3 is built from 15 residues. Trimming pared 5 bases from V and 0 bases from J, leaving 10 bases between. CDR1 SNHLY and CDR2 FYNNEI come from the germline V gene. In nucleotides, the CDR3 is TGTGCCAGCAGTCCGGGACACGCGAACACCGGGGAGCTGTTTTTT. It is translated as CASSPGHANTGELFF.

V and J are TRBV15 and TRBJ2-3, with a weak D call TRBD2 (6 bases). Trimming took off 5 bases at V and 2 bases at J, with 11 bases between the two ends. Germline V gene data show CDR1 as LNHNV and CDR2 as YYDKDF (reference sequence). This CDR3 region has 14 residues. CDR3 nucleotide sequence: TGTGCCACCAGCGCGGGATTGCTCACAGATACGCAGTATTTT. Its translation is CATSAGLLTDTQYF.

This clone showed up just once. The chain couples TRBV7-9 to TRBJ2-1; TRBD1 is a possible D gene (5 bases). Germline V CDR1 and CDR2: SEHNR, FQNEAQ (reference sequence). The CDR3 totals 16 residues. The V and J ends lost 1 base and 4 bases respectively, with 14 bases between them. The CDR3 spells CASSLVRQGLYNEQFF. The CDR3 nucleotides are TGTGCCAGCAGCTTAGTTAGGCAGGGTCTTTACAATGAGCAGTTCTTC.

The gene calls are TRBV18 and TRBJ2-2; D call uncertain. This CDR3 spans 15 amino acids. CDR1 is KGHSH and CDR2 is LQKENI in the germline V gene. The V end lost 0 bases, the J end lost 6 bases, and 11 bases lay between the germline ends. The DNA for the CDR3 is TGTGCCAGCTCACCACCAGGGAAGAAGGCCGGGGAGCTGTTTTTT. This sequence encodes CASSPPGKKAGELFF. Using reference TRBV18 and TRBJ2-2 for the parts outside the CDR3, the full variable domain is NAGVMQNPRHLVRRRGQEARLRCSPMKGHSHVYWYRQLPEEGLKFMVYLQKENIIDESGMPKERFSAEFPKEGPSILRIQQVVRGDSAAYFCASSPPGKKAGELFFGEGSRLTVL.

CDR3 in DNA: TGCGCCAGCAGCTTATTTTGGGGCACTGAAGCTTTCTTT. Translation: CASSLFWGTEAFF. This chain uses TRBV5-1 with TRBJ1-1; no reliable D call. The CDR3 is 13 residues long. Germline values: CDR1 SGHRS, CDR2 YFSETQ. V lost 2 bases and J 4 bases, leaving 9 bases between the germline ends. Complete variable domain (other parts from reference TRBV5-1 and TRBJ1-1): KAGVTQTPRYLIKTRGQQVTLSCSPISGHRSVSWYQQTPGQGLQFLFEYFSETQRNKGNFPGRFSGRQFSNSRSEMNVSTLELGDSALYLCASSLFWGTEAFFGQGTRLTVV.

The J gene is TRBJ1-5, the V gene TRBV11-2, with D perhaps TRBD1 (5 bases). The germline V gene has CDR1 SGHAT and CDR2 FQNNGV. The CDR3 length is 15 residues. The germline V and J ends were trimmed by 0 bases and 3 bases, with 9 bases remaining between them. The CDR3: CASSLDGGSNQPQHF. The CDR3 nucleotides read TGTGCCAGCAGCTTAGATGGGGGGTCCAATCAGCCCCAGCATTTT.

Worth noting for this clone: Other DNA sequences in this specimen translate into the identical CDR3. This chain joins TRBV28 and TRBJ1-2; unclear D gene. Deletions cut 6 bases from V and 5 bases from J, with 10 bases between. This CDR3 region has 12 residues. The germline V gene encodes CDR1 MDHEN and CDR2 SYDVKM. The DNA for the CDR3 is TGTGCCAGCAGCCCACGGGTGTATGGCTACACCTTC. Translating it yields CASSPRVYGYTF.

The count of this clone is one. This chain joins TRBV7-9 and TRBJ2-3; D is perhaps TRBD1 (5 bases). The CDR3 is 13 amino acids. The germline V gene has CDR1 SEHNR and CDR2 FQNEAQ (reference sequence). V lost 7 bases and J 2 bases, leaving 10 bases between the germline ends. Here the CDR3 DNA reads TGTGCCAGCACCGGACAAAACACAGATACGCAGTATTTT. As protein: CASTGQNTDTQYF.

This clone is a singleton in its sample. V and J are TRBV7-2 and TRBJ1-4, with D maybe TRBD1 (6 bases). Trimming removed 5 bases from V and 6 bases from J, with 16 bases in between. The CDR3 length is 15 residues. The germline V gene has CDR1 SGHTA and CDR2 FQGNSA. DNA for the CDR3: TGTGCCAGCAGCCCCCTGGCGGGGGGCCATGAAAAACTGTTTTTT. Protein: CASSPLAGGHEKLFF. Variable domain in full (rest from reference TRBV7-2 and TRBJ1-4): GAGVSQSPSNKVTEKGKDVELRCDPISGHTALYWYRQSLGQGLEFLIYFQGNSAPDKSGLPSDRFSAERTGGSVSTLTIQRTQQEDSAVYLCASSPLAGGHEKLFFGSGTQLSVL.

A remark on this clone: Sequence at one end of the junction differs from germline and may be a read error. The chain uses TRBV7-7 and TRBJ2-5, with 9 bases fitting TRBD2. This CDR3 comprises 14 residues. CDR1 and CDR2 from the germline V gene are SSHAT and FNYEAQ (reference sequence). The chain's CDR3 is CASSALAGLETQYF. The CDR3 coding sequence is TGTGCTAGCAGCGCCCTAGCGGGGTTGGAGACCCAGTACTTC. Drawing the rest from reference TRBV7-7 and TRBJ2-5, the complete variable domain is GAGVSQSPRYKVTKRGQDVTLRCDPISSHATLYWYQQALGQGPEFLTYFNYEAQPDKSGLPSDRFSAERPEGSISTLTIQRTEQRDSAMYRCASSALAGLETQYFGPGTRLLVL.

The chain carries TRBV4-3 and TRBJ1-4; TRBD1 matches at 11 bases. The CDR3 has 18 amino acids. CDR1 is LGHNA, CDR2 YSLEER, per germline. Losses at the gene ends were 0 bases for V and 8 bases for J; bases not matched to a gene: 11. The CDR3 DNA reads as TGCGCCAGCAGCCAAGATCCCCCCGGACAGGGGGCATTGGAAAAACTGTTTTTT. Its translation is CASSQDPPGQGALEKLFF.

This sequence joins TRBV7-2 and TRBJ2-5, with TRBD2 as a possible D gene (6 bases). The CDR3 consists of 16 residues. Per germline, CDR1 SGHTA and CDR2 FQGNSA. The V gene lost 4 bases and the J gene lost 2 bases, with 17 bases spanning the gap. This chain's CDR3 is CASSYPGTRKQETQYF. The CDR3 DNA follows: TGTGCCAGCAGCTACCCCGGGACTCGAAAGCAAGAGACCCAGTACTTC.

The rearrangement uses TRBV5-1 and TRBJ1-2; D uncertain. Germline V gene data show CDR1 as SGHRS and CDR2 as YFSETQ. This CDR3 has 14 amino acids. Deletions cut 4 bases from V and 7 bases from J, with 17 bases between. In DNA, the CDR3 is TGCGCCAGCAGCCTGGGCGAGGGAAAAGGTGGCTACACCTTC. This sequence encodes CASSLGEGKGGYTF.

The CDR3 DNA follows: TGTGCCAGCACCCCAGTCGGGGGCAATGGCTACACCTTC. Translated, it gives CASTPVGGNGYTF. The V and J genes are TRBV27 and TRBJ1-2; D perhaps matches TRBD1 (6 bases). The ends were cut back, 7 bases at V and 6 bases at J, with 15 bases in the middle. The CDR3 is 13 amino acids. The germline CDR1 and CDR2 sequences are MNHEY and SMNVEV (reference sequence).

This clone has only a few counts. The CDR3 DNA reads TGCGCCAGCAGCCCCCGACCATTCCGAAACACCTACGAGCAGTACTTC. Translating it yields CASSPRPFRNTYEQYF. The chain has TRBV4-1 and TRBJ2-7; no reliable D call. CDR1 is MGHRA, CDR2 YSYEKL, per germline. The CDR3 loop spans 16 amino acids. V gave up 4 bases and J gave up 2 bases, with 18 bases separating them.

This chain uses TRBV19 with TRBJ2-3, with D possibly matching TRBD2 (5 bases). V dropped 5 bases and J dropped 2 bases, with 17 bases sitting between them. The CDR3 loop spans 16 amino acids. CDR1 and CDR2 from the germline V gene are LNHDA and SQIVND (reference sequence). The CDR3 is CASSPYGRGNTDTQYF. In DNA, the CDR3 is TGTGCCAGTAGTCCTTACGGACGGGGAAACACAGATACGCAGTATTTT.

V usage is TRBV29-1 and J usage is TRBJ2-2, with a possible D match to TRBD2 (7 bases). CDR3 length: 16 amino acids. Trimming removed 6 bases from V and 2 bases from J, with 19 bases in between. Germline V gene data show CDR1 as SQVTM and CDR2 as ANQGSEA. The CDR3 sequence: CSVRVMGGGNTGELFF. CDR3 in DNA: TGCAGCGTGCGGGTGATGGGAGGGGGTAACACCGGGGAGCTGTTTTTT.

The chain recombines TRBV5-4 with TRBJ2-2, with D perhaps matching TRBD2 (6 bases). The V gene lost 4 bases and the J gene lost 0 bases, with 10 bases spanning the gap. Looked up from germline, CDR1 is SGHNT and CDR2 is YYREEE (reference sequence). This CDR3 region has 15 residues. The CDR3 sequence is CASSPGGANTGELFF. Written as DNA, the CDR3 is TGTGCCAGCAGCCCGGGCGGGGCGAACACCGGGGAGCTGTTTTTT.

J is TRBJ2-7 and V is TRBV7-2; TRBD1 matches at 7 bases. Trimming at V came to 3 bases and at J to 0 bases, leaving 5 bases not matched to a gene. CDR1 is SGHTA and CDR2 is FQGNSA in the germline V gene. The CDR3 covers 15 residues. CDR3 bases: TGTGCCAGCAGCTTCCGGACAGGCAGCTCCTACGAGCAGTACTTC. It translates to CASSFRTGSSYEQYF.

In its sample, this clone was seen a few times. The V and J genes are TRBV4-2 and TRBJ1-1; D possibly corresponds to TRBD1 (5 bases). V lost 4 bases and J 0 bases, leaving 6 bases between the germline ends. CDR1 and CDR2 (germline): LGHNA, YNFKEQ. This CDR3 is 13 amino acids long. The CDR3 DNA reads as TGTGCCAGCAGCCTGGGGCTGAACACTGAAGCTTTCTTT. Translation gives CASSLGLNTEAFF.

The chain's CDR3 is CASSVSTLYGYTF. The CDR3 DNA is TGTGCCAGCAGCGTCTCGACACTGTATGGCTACACCTTC. The chain is built from TRBV9 and TRBJ1-2; D remains unclear. The germline gives CDR1 SGDLS, CDR2 YYNGEE. V gave up 2 bases and J gave up 5 bases, with 10 bases separating them. The CDR3 is 13 residues long.

The genes are TRBV7-2 and TRBJ1-3, with D possibly TRBD1 on 6 matching bases. Trimming took off 2 bases at V and 2 bases at J, with 13 bases between the two ends. Germline V gives CDR1 SGHTA, CDR2 FQGNSA. CDR3 size: 16 residues. Written as DNA, the CDR3 is TGTGCCAGCAGCTTACAGACAGGCTATACTGGAAACACCATATATTTT. Protein: CASSLQTGYTGNTIYF.

This clone has more than one count but fewer than ten. This chain links TRBV28 with TRBJ1-5; maybe TRBD1 (5 bases). CDR3 length: 14 residues. Looked up from germline, CDR1 is MDHEN and CDR2 is SYDVKM. Trimming removed 7 bases from V and 9 bases from J, with 19 bases in between. The CDR3 reads CASIPGGVQRPQHF. CDR3 sequence (DNA): TGTGCCAGCATCCCCGGGGGGGTTCAAAGGCCCCAGCATTTT.

V and J are TRBV7-3 and TRBJ2-3; D is possibly TRBD1 or TRBD2 (5 bases each). V lost 2 bases and J 5 bases, leaving 11 bases between the germline ends. This CDR3 region has 14 residues. Looked up from germline, CDR1 is SGHTA and CDR2 is FQGTGA. The CDR3 nucleotides read TGTGCCAGCAGCTTAGGGATTGGGGGAGATACGCAGTATTTT. This encodes CASSLGIGGDTQYF.

The chain recombines TRBV28 with TRBJ1-2; 7 bases agree with TRBD1. The J segment lost 4 bases and the V segment lost 8 bases, leaving 7 bases of the junction unmatched. CDR3 length equals 13 residues. CDR1 and CDR2 (germline): MDHEN, SYDVKM. The CDR3 DNA reads TGTGCCAGCGGCAGGGGACAGAGCTATGGCTACACCTTC. This translates into CASGRGQSYGYTF.

This rearrangement joins TRBV6-6 to TRBJ2-2; D gene uncertain. CDR1 and CDR2 (germline): MNHNY, SVGAGI (reference sequence). The CDR3 covers 16 residues. V gave up 6 bases and J gave up 4 bases, with 18 bases separating them. Here the CDR3 DNA reads TGTGCCAGCAGGCCCAAGGTAATGGGCCTCACCGGGGAGCTGTTTTTT. Its protein is CASRPKVMGLTGELFF.

This sequence joins TRBV6-1 and TRBJ1-5, with a possible D match to TRBD1 (5 bases). Trimming took 6 bases from V and 5 from J, leaving 8 bases between them. The CDR3 runs to 12 residues. Germline CDR1 and CDR2: MNHNS and SASEGT. The CDR3 DNA reads TGTGCCAGCAGCCCAGGGCATCAGCCCCAGCATTTT. As protein: CASSPGHQPQHF.